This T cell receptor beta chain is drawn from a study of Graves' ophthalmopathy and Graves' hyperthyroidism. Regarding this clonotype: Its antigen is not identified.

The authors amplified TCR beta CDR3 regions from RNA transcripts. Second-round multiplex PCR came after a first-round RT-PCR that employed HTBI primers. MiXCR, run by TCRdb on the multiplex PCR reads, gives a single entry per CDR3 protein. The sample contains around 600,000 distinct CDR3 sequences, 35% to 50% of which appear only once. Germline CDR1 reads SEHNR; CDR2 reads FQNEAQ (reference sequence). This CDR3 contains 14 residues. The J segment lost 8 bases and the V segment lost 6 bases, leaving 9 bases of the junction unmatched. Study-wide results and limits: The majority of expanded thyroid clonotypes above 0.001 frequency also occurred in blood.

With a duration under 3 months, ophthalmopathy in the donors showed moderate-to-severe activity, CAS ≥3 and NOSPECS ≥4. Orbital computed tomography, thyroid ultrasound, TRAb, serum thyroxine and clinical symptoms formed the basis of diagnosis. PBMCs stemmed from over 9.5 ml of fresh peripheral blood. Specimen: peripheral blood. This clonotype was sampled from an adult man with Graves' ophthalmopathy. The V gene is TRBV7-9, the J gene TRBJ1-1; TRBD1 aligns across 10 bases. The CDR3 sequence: CASSSQTGGAEAFF. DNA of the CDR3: TGTGCCAGCAGTTCTCAGACAGGGGGCGCCGAAGCTTTCTTT.